One T cell receptor (beta chain) is described in this entry. This sample was taken from a study of T cell changes during pregnancy in multiple sclerosis. Sequencing was performed with immunoSEQ multiplex PCR; in TCRdb, only in-frame clones are kept and a portion is missing. Here the sample spans about 60,000 clones, about 89% being singletons. This TCR came from a female donor in good health, enrolled as a control in a pregnancy study. The material sequenced was CD4+ T cells from peripheral blood mononuclear cells, taken after pregnancy.

CDR3 in amino acids: CASSRDRGAYEQYF. As DNA, the CDR3 is TGTGCCAGCAGTCGCGACAGGGGAGCCTACGAGCAGTACTTC. This chain uses TRBV27 with TRBJ2-7; TRBD1 matches at 8 bases. Germline CDR1 reads MNHEY; CDR2 reads SMNVEV (reference sequence). The CDR3 loop spans 14 amino acids. J gave up 2 bases and V 5 bases, and 5 bases lay outside the gene matches.